The 22 T cell receptor beta chains presented below share a single source sample, sequenced in a study of beta chain features in type 1 diabetes. Since all of the isolated RNA was reverse transcribed, expressed TCRB transcripts were what got sequenced. Repertoires were generated with immunoSEQ multiplex PCR, while TCRdb's copy carries only in-frame clones and drops some. The sample yields under 900,000 clones, roughly 16% seen once. Sequencing input: naive CD4+ T cells from blood. The source of these receptors is a woman between 18 and 29 years old in good health.

The chain combines TRBV7-2 with TRBJ2-1, with 9 nucleotides matching TRBD1. The CDR3 runs 14 residues. Per germline, CDR1 SGHTA and CDR2 FQGNSA. V lost 4 bases, J lost 4 bases, and 2 bases stayed unmatched. The CDR3 nucleotides are TGTGCCAGCAGCTCGGACAGGGGTTACAATGAGCAGTTCTTC. Translating it yields CASSSDRGYNEQFF.

The chain recombines TRBV7-3 with TRBJ2-7, with D maybe TRBD2 (5 bases). Germline CDR1 is SGHTA and CDR2 is FQGTGA. With 2 bases removed from V and 3 bases from J, the gap between germline ends came to 8 bases. This CDR3 has 13 amino acids. The CDR3 bases are TGTGCCAGCAGCTTAGGTGCGGGCTACGAGCAGTACTTC. This gives the protein CASSLGAGYEQYF.

The chain employs TRBV5-1 and TRBJ1-4; D gene uncertain. V lost 0 bases and J 5 bases, leaving 8 bases between the germline ends. The CDR3 has 14 amino acids. Germline V gene sequence: CDR1 SGHRS, CDR2 YFSETQ. CDR3 sequence (DNA): TGCGCCAGCAGCTTGGCGTCCAGAAATGAAAAACTGTTTTTT. It is translated as CASSLASRNEKLFF. Variable domain in full (rest from reference TRBV5-1 and TRBJ1-4): KAGVTQTPRYLIKTRGQQVTLSCSPISGHRSVSWYQQTPGQGLQFLFEYFSETQRNKGNFPGRFSGRQFSNSRSEMNVSTLELGDSALYLCASSLASRNEKLFFGSGTQLSVL.

Points on this clone: The junction departs from the called germline gene at one end, perhaps through a read error. This chain uses TRBV2 with TRBJ2-1; 7 positions match TRBD2. The CDR3 has 14 residues. Germline values: CDR1 SNHLY, CDR2 FYNNEI. The CDR3 here is CASSGVGGINEQFF. As DNA, the CDR3 is TGTGCCAGTAGTGGAGTGGGGGGGATCAATGAGCAGTTCTTC.

The chain combines TRBV5-1 with TRBJ1-1, with 8 nucleotides matching TRBD1. Germline CDR1 SGHRS, CDR2 YFSETQ. The CDR3 runs to 15 residues. V was clipped by 2 bases and J by 1 base; unmatched bases: 4. The CDR3 region has the DNA TGCGCCAGCAGCTTACAGGGGGGGACGAACACTGAAGCTTTCTTT. Translation: CASSLQGGTNTEAFF.

This clone was detected only a few times. The V gene is TRBV21-1, the J gene TRBJ2-7; the DNA was not used to check the table's D call, TRBD2. TRBV21-1 represents a pseudogene. The length of the CDR3 is 12 residues. CDR3 in DNA: TGTGCCACCCCGGGGGGGATGGACGAGCAGTACTTC. As protein: CATPGGMDEQYF.

This clone has a handful of counts. V and J are TRBV19 and TRBJ2-7, with 9 nucleotides matching TRBD1. Germline V gene data show CDR1 as LNHDA and CDR2 as SQIVND (reference sequence). The CDR3 runs to 15 residues. The ends lost 0 bases at V and 7 bases at J; junction bases unmatched: 7. Written as DNA, the CDR3 is TGTGCCAGTAGTATAGAAGGGACAGGGATTCGTGAGCAGTACTTC. This encodes CASSIEGTGIREQYF.

This clone was observed a handful of times. The chain has TRBV10-3 and TRBJ2-7; 7 positions match TRBD1. This CDR3 spans 15 amino acids. Germline CDR1 is ENHRY and CDR2 is SYGVKD. V shed 4 bases and J 5 bases; nucleotides not matched to a gene: 11. CDR3 DNA: TGTGCCATCAGTGGCAGGACAGGTGGGGTCGACGAGCAGTACTTC. Its protein is CAISGRTGGVDEQYF.

The chain employs TRBV18 and TRBJ2-2; TRBD1 matches at 7 bases. The length of the CDR3 is 16 residues. The germline V gene encodes CDR1 KGHSH and CDR2 LQKENI. The V and J ends lost 4 bases and 5 bases, in that order; junction bases with no gene match: 10. Written as DNA, the CDR3 is TGTGCCAGCTCACTACAACAGGGGAGTCAAACCGGGGAGCTGTTTTTT. This translates into CASSLQQGSQTGELFF.

The V call is TRBV7-2, the J call TRBJ2-2, with 9 bases aligning to TRBD2. Germline CDR1 and CDR2: SGHTA and FQGNSA. With V trimmed by 6 bases and J by 3 bases, 8 bases remained unmatched. This CDR3 region has 16 residues. The CDR3 sequence is CASREPGLAYTGELFF. CDR3 in DNA: TGTGCCAGCAGGGAACCGGGACTAGCCTACACCGGGGAGCTGTTTTTT.

The rearrangement links TRBV19 to TRBJ2-5; perhaps TRBD1 as D (6 bases). Trimming took 9 bases from V and 4 from J, leaving 12 bases between them. Germline CDR1 and CDR2: LNHDA and SQIVND (reference sequence). The length of the CDR3 is 12 residues. DNA for the CDR3: TGTGCCAGCCAGGGGTCGGGAGAGACCCAGTACTTC. Translated, it gives CASQGSGETQYF.

As to this clone: Relative to the germline gene, one junction end is altered; a read error may explain this. The chain has TRBV7-7 and TRBJ2-3; D is ambiguous. CDR1 and CDR2 from the germline V gene are SSHAT and FNYEAQ (reference sequence). The CDR3 sequence is 15 residues long. Here the CDR3 DNA reads TGTGCTAGCAGCTTAGGAACGCCCGGCACAGATACGCAGTATTTT. It encodes CASSLGTPGTDTQYF.

The gene calls are TRBV11-2 and TRBJ2-7; 13 nucleotides agree with TRBD2. Losses at the gene ends were 5 bases for V and 2 bases for J; bases not matched to a gene: 3. The CDR3 totals 15 residues. Germline V gene data show CDR1 as SGHAT and CDR2 as FQNNGV. The CDR3 loop reads CASSRTSGGTYEQYF. CDR3 DNA sequence: TGTGCCAGCAGCCGGACTAGCGGGGGCACCTACGAGCAGTACTTC.

This clone appeared a few times. The genes are TRBV28 and TRBJ1-1, with D possibly matching TRBD1 (5 bases). The V gene lost 7 bases and the J gene lost 5 bases, with 20 bases spanning the gap. Germline assignment: CDR1 MDHEN and CDR2 SYDVKM. CDR3 size: 15 residues. The CDR3, as DNA: TGTGCCAGCAATCCCCCTGTGGCAGGGAAAACTGAAGCTTTCTTT. It translates to CASNPPVAGKTEAFF. Full variable domain (remainder filled in from reference TRBV28 and TRBJ1-1): DVKVTQSSRYLVKRTGEKVFLECVQDMDHENMFWYRQDPGLGLRLIYFSYDVKMKEKGDIPEGYSVSREKKERFSLILESASTNQTSMYLCASNPPVAGKTEAFFGQGTRLTVV.

A few counts support this clone. The V call is TRBV7-9, the J call TRBJ1-1; D is perhaps TRBD1 (6 bases). Germline assignment: CDR1 SEHNR and CDR2 FQNEAQ (reference sequence). The CDR3 sequence is 15 residues long. V lost 5 bases, J lost 1 base, and 14 bases lay in between. CDR3 nucleotides: TGTGCCAGCAGCACAGCACAGACAGGGAACACTGAAGCTTTCTTT. It is translated as CASSTAQTGNTEAFF. Using reference TRBV7-9 and TRBJ1-1 for the parts outside the CDR3, the full variable domain is DTGVSQNPRHKITKRGQNVTFRCDPISEHNRLYWYRQTLGQGPEFLTYFQNEAQLEKSRLLSDRFSAERPKGSFSTLEIQRTEQGDSAMYLCASSTAQTGNTEAFFGQGTRLTVV.

The chain combines TRBV10-3 with TRBJ1-1; perhaps TRBD1 as D (5 bases). Germline V lookup: CDR1 ENHRY, CDR2 SYGVKD. The CDR3 has 13 amino acids. Trimming took off 11 bases at V and 1 base at J, with 14 bases between the two ends. CDR3 nucleotide sequence: TGTGCCGCCCGGGACCGACCGAACACTGAAGCTTTCTTT. It codes for CAARDRPNTEAFF.

This chain uses TRBV25-1 with TRBJ2-5, with D perhaps TRBD1 (6 bases). Germline V gives CDR1 MGHDK, CDR2 SYGVNS. This CDR3 has 16 residues. Trimming shortened V by 3 bases and J by 7 bases, and 21 bases separated the two germline ends. DNA for the CDR3: TGTGCCAGCAGTGAGTTGGGGGCAGCTTATGGAGGGACCCAGTACTTC. As protein: CASSELGAAYGGTQYF. The full variable domain, rest sourced from reference TRBV25-1 and TRBJ2-5, is EADIYQTPRYLVIGTGKKITLECSQTMGHDKMYWYQQDPGMELHLIHYSYGVNSTEKGDLSSESTVSRIRTEHFPLTLESARPSHTSQYLCASSELGAAYGGTQYFGPGTRLLVL.

Regarding this clone: The junction differs from germline at one of its ends, possibly a read error. This rearrangement joins TRBV13 to TRBJ2-4, with D possibly TRBD1 on 6 matching bases. The germline V gene encodes CDR1 PRHDT and CDR2 FYEKMQ (reference sequence). This CDR3 has 13 amino acids. The CDR3 bases are TGTGCCAGCAGCTTAGGCCTAAAGGGGGTAGGACACTTC. Translated: CASSLGLKGVGHF.

This clone has a handful of counts. This chain joins TRBV6-6 and TRBJ2-1, with TRBD2 identical over 13 bases. This CDR3 is built from 16 residues. The germline gives CDR1 MNHNY, CDR2 SVGAGI (reference sequence). J lost 5 bases, V lost 6 bases, and 7 bases had no gene match. The CDR3 is CASRNRLAGGHNEQFF. For the CDR3, the DNA is TGTGCCAGCAGGAACAGACTAGCGGGAGGTCACAATGAGCAGTTCTTC.

The V gene is TRBV11-2, the J gene TRBJ2-5; 8 bases are shared with TRBD2. From germline, CDR1 is SGHAT and CDR2 FQNNGV. The CDR3 contains 15 residues. J was trimmed by 3 bases and V by 2 bases; bases with no gene match: 5. The chain's CDR3 is CASSLYAGGEETQYF. The CDR3 DNA reads TGTGCCAGCAGCTTATACGCGGGAGGCGAAGAGACCCAGTACTTC. The entire variable domain, with the rest obtained from reference TRBV11-2 and TRBJ2-5, is as follows: EAGVAQSPRYKIIEKRQSVAFWCNPISGHATLYWYQQILGQGPKLLIQFQNNGVVDDSQLPKDRFSAERLKGVDSTLKIQPAKLEDSAVYLCASSLYAGGEETQYFGPGTRLLVL.

In this sample, this clone turned up many times. The rearrangement links TRBV14 to TRBJ2-1; D call uncertain. This CDR3 has 13 residues. CDR1 SGHDN and CDR2 FVKESK come from the germline V gene. With 4 bases removed from V and 4 bases from J, the gap between germline ends came to 8 bases. In nucleotides, the CDR3 is TGTGCCAGCAGCCCGAGCCTATACAATGAGCAGTTCTTC. It encodes CASSPSLYNEQFF.

This clone has just a few counts. V usage is TRBV5-4 and J usage is TRBJ2-1, with 12 bases identical to TRBD2. V was clipped by 4 bases and J by 6 bases; unmatched bases: 8. The length of the CDR3 is 16 residues. In germline, CDR1 is SGHNT, CDR2 YYREEE (reference sequence). The CDR3 DNA is TGTGCCAGCAGCCAAGTGGGACTAGCGGGCGGCAATGAGCAGTTCTTC. This gives the protein CASSQVGLAGGNEQFF. The whole variable domain, remainder taken from reference TRBV5-4 and TRBJ2-1, is ETGVTQSPTHLIKTRGQQVTLRCSSQSGHNTVSWYQQALGQGPQFIFQYYREEENGRGNFPPRFSGLQFPNYSSELNVNALELDDSALYLCASSQVGLAGGNEQFFGPGTRLTVL.